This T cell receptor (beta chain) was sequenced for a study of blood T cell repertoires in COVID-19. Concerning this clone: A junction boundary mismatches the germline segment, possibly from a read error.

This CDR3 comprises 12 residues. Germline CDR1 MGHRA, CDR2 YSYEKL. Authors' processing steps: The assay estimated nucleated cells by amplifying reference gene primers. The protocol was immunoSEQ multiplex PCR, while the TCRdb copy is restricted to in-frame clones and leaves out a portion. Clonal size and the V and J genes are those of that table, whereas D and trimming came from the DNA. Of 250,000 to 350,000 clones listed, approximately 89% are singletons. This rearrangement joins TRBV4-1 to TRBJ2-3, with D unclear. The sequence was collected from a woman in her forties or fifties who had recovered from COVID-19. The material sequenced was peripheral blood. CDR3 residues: CTFAIETDTQYF. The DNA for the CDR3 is TGTACGTTTGCAATTGAGACAGATACGCAGTATTTT.